Listed below are T cell receptor beta chains from one sample, sequenced in a study of T cell responses to AZD1222 COVID-19 vaccine. TCRdb keeps only in-frame clones here, not all; method: immunoSEQ multiplex PCR. The table records 150,000 or so clones, roughly 92% of them present only once. The sample consisted of peripheral blood, taken 28 days after the second AZD1222 dose. Every receptor here comes from an adult who received the AZD1222 COVID-19 vaccine. CDR3s include the opening cysteine and the closing phenylalanine or tryptophan. D genes are given only for firm matches. Only some rows state a clone size, as once, few, many or a class for expanded clones.

D	V	size	J	CDR3	DNA
NA	TRBV27	NA	TRBJ1-2	CASSWRWGGSGYTF	TGTGCCAGCAGTTGGCGCTGGGGGGGTAGTGGCTACACCTTC
NA	TRBV11-2	NA	TRBJ1-2	CASSLGYGYTF	TGTGCCAGCAGCTTAGGTTATGGCTACACCTTC
NA	TRBV19	few	TRBJ1-5	CASSIGPHQPQHF	TGTGCCAGTAGTATAGGACCGCATCAGCCCCAGCATTTT
NA	TRBV7-8	NA	TRBJ2-5	CASSFGYTETQYF	TGTGCCAGCAGCTTCGGTTACACTGAGACCCAGTACTTC
NA	TRBV19	NA	TRBJ1-5	CASSMKGNQPQHF	TGTGCCAGTAGTATGAAAGGGAATCAGCCCCAGCATTTT
NA	TRBV2	few	TRBJ2-1	CASSESRQGLFGEQFF	TGTGCCAGCAGTGAGTCGCGGCAGGGGTTGTTTGGTGAGCAGTTCTTC
TRBD1	TRBV7-2	NA	TRBJ1-4	CASSSTGGSVGSEKLFF	TGTGCCAGCAGTTCCACAGGGGGCAGCGTCGGGAGTGAAAAACTGTTTTTT
TRBD1	TRBV29-1	NA	TRBJ1-4	CSVEVVDRGSYEKLFF	TGCAGCGTTGAAGTGGTGGACAGGGGGAGCTATGAAAAACTGTTTTTT
TRBD1	TRBV2	once	TRBJ2-7	CASKIGTATYEQYF	TGTGCCAGCAAGATAGGGACAGCGACCTACGAGCAGTACTTC
NA	TRBV5-1	few	TRBJ2-7	CASSLDTGSYEQYF	TGCGCCAGCAGCTTGGACACAGGGTCCTACGAGCAGTACTTC
NA	TRBV28	many	TRBJ1-1	CASSLLTDSGVAEAFF	TGTGCCAGCAGTTTATTGACCGACTCCGGGGTCGCTGAAGCTTTCTTT
TRBD2	TRBV9	NA	TRBJ2-2	CASSLWTSGGAETGELFF	TGTGCCAGCAGCCTTTGGACTAGCGGGGGGGCTGAGACCGGGGAGCTGTTTTTT
TRBD2	TRBV28	NA	TRBJ2-7	CASQLATTYEQYF	TGTGCCAGCCAACTAGCGACCACCTACGAGCAGTACTTC
NA	TRBV6-5	NA	TRBJ2-7	CASSYSTGQALYEQYF	TGTGCCAGCAGTTACTCGACGGGGCAAGCACTCTACGAGCAGTACTTC
TRBD1	TRBV28	NA	TRBJ2-7	CASSAYRGRAYEQYF	TGTGCCAGCAGTGCATACAGGGGGCGAGCTTACGAGCAGTACTTC
NA	TRBV6-2/TRBV6-3	NA	TRBJ2-1	CASSYPRTDNEQFF	TGTGCCAGCAGTTACCCCCGGACAGACAATGAGCAGTTCTTC
NA	TRBV4-1	NA	TRBJ1-5	CASSHPGSQPQHF	TGCGCCAGCAGCCACCCAGGGAGTCAGCCCCAGCATTTT
NA	TRBV3-1/TRBV3-2	NA	TRBJ1-2	CASSPNLGGLGGYTF	TGTGCCAGCAGCCCCAACCTCGGGGGGCTAGGGGGCTACACCTTC
TRBD1	TRBV2	once	TRBJ2-7	CASRRTGNVEWTYEQYF	TGTGCCAGCAGGCGGACAGGGAATGTAGAGTGGACCTACGAGCAGTACTTC
TRBD2	TRBV19	NA	TRBJ2-1	CASSIRGLAGVSFYNEQFF	TGTGCCAGTAGTATAAGGGGACTAGCGGGGGTCAGTTTCTACAATGAGCAGTTCTTC
TRBD2	TRBV7-2	few	TRBJ2-3	CASSPRTSGTGDTQYF	TGTGCCAGCAGCCCGCGGACTAGCGGGACTGGAGATACGCAGTATTTT
TRBD1	TRBV18	NA	TRBJ1-5	CASSPGTGKNQPQHF	TGTGCCAGCTCACCCGGGACAGGGAAGAATCAGCCCCAGCATTTT
NA	TRBV27	NA	TRBJ2-3	CASSFIPSTDTQYF	TGTGCCAGCAGTTTCATTCCCAGCACAGATACGCAGTATTTT
NA	TRBV21-1	NA	TRBJ1-4	CASSPSNEKLFF	TGTGCCAGCAGCCCCTCTAATGAAAAACTGTTTTTT
NA	TRBV27	NA	TRBJ1-4	CASSFTVATNEKLFF	TGTGCCAGCAGTTTTACGGTAGCAACTAATGAAAAACTGTTTTTT
NA	TRBV18	few	TRBJ1-1	CASSPTPGTPKGTEAFF	TGTGCCAGCTCACCAACCCCCGGGACCCCTAAAGGAACTGAAGCTTTCTTT
NA	TRBV7-9	NA	TRBJ1-1	CASSLVASEAFF	TGTGCCAGCAGCTTAGTGGCGTCGGAAGCTTTCTTT
NA	TRBV7-3	NA	TRBJ2-7	CASSLTGPTIPPYEQYF	TGTGCCAGCAGCTTAACGGGACCGACCATCCCCCCCTACGAGCAGTACTTC
TRBD1	TRBV19	NA	TRBJ2-5	CASTPGTGKETQYF	TGTGCCAGTACCCCCGGGACAGGGAAAGAGACCCAGTACTTC
NA	TRBV27	once	TRBJ2-3	CASSLLQGPMTDTQYF	TGTGCCAGCAGTTTATTGCAGGGACCAATGACAGATACGCAGTATTTT
NA	TRBV12-5	NA	TRBJ1-3	CASGLSNTIYF	TGTGCTAGTGGTTTGTCAAACACCATATATTTT
TRBD1	TRBV28	NA	TRBJ1-5	CASSFNSFQGGHF	TGTGCCAGCAGTTTTAATAGTTTCCAGGGGGGGCATTTT
TRBD1	TRBV27	NA	TRBJ1-2	CASSFPRGHGYTF	TGTGCCAGCAGTTTTCCCAGGGGGCATGGCTACACCTTC